Shown below are 6 T cell receptor beta chains from a single sample sequenced in a study of T-cell reconstitution after alpha-beta-depleted transplantation in children. Using unique molecular identifiers, the investigators prepared the TCRbeta library. TCRdb itself ran the PCR reads through MiXCR, one entry per CDR3 protein. The sample lists a few hundred thousand distinct CDR3 sequences, approximately 30% occurring once. The sample consisted of PBMCs, taken before TCRalphabeta/CD19-depleted stem cell transplant. Receptors originate from a boy under two years old with Wiskott-Aldrich syndrome, due to receive a stem cell transplant.

At least ten counts were recorded for this clonotype. The chain combines TRBV5-1 with TRBJ2-5; D not certain. CDR1 is SGHRS and CDR2 is YFSETQ in the germline V gene. The CDR3 sequence is 14 residues long. Trimming took off 2 bases at V and 2 bases at J, with 10 bases between the two ends. CDR3 sequence (DNA): TGCGCCAGCAGCTTCTTATCGCAGCAAGAGACCCAGTACTTC. This translates into CASSFLSQQETQYF.

The V gene is TRBV7-2, the J gene TRBJ2-4; TRBD2 matches at 7 bases. In germline, CDR1 is SGHTA, CDR2 FQGNSA. This CDR3 has 16 residues. The trim removed 0 bases at V and 5 bases at J, leaving 7 bases unmatched. For the CDR3, the DNA is TGTGCCAGCAGCTTAGCGCCGTGGGGGGGGGAAAACATTCAGTACTTC. Protein product: CASSLAPWGGENIQYF.

The table lists this clonotype with a few counts. The chain employs TRBV12-3 or TRBV12-4 and TRBJ2-1; a weak D match, TRBD1 (6 bases). CDR3 size: 13 residues. V lost 6 bases and J 8 bases, leaving 14 bases between the germline ends. The DNA for the CDR3 is TGTGCCAGCAGCCGAGACAAGGGGGATGAGCAGTTCTTC. This gives the protein CASSRDKGDEQFF.

This clonotype was recorded only once. The rearrangement joins TRBV7-8 to TRBJ2-3, with TRBD2 identical over 7 bases. The V gene end was trimmed by 6 bases and the J gene end by 0 bases; junction bases not matched to a gene: 15. The CDR3 totals 18 residues. In germline, CDR1 is SGHVS, CDR2 FQNEAQ. The CDR3 loop is CASRQKPWAGESTDTQYF. Here the CDR3 DNA reads TGTGCCAGCAGACAAAAACCCTGGGCGGGAGAGAGCACAGATACGCAGTATTTT.

This clonotype has a count of ten or more. Germline and junction disagree at one end, which may indicate a read error. The chain is built from TRBV5-1 and TRBJ1-5; D gene uncertain. The germline V gene has CDR1 SGHRS and CDR2 YFSETQ. This CDR3 comprises 15 residues. Here the CDR3 reads CASSLEGYSNQPQHF. The CDR3 DNA reads TGTGCCAGCAGTTTAGAGGGTTATAGCAATCAGCCCCAGCATTTT.

The chain employs TRBV27 and TRBJ2-3; D is perhaps TRBD1 (7 bases). V lost 3 bases, J lost 4 bases, and 23 bases lay in between. The CDR3 loop spans 18 amino acids. Germline V gene lookup returns CDR1 MNHEY and CDR2 SMNVEV (reference sequence). CDR3 DNA: TGTGCCAGCAGTTTCTTCCCCTCCAGGGGGGTTGTAGCAGATACGCAGTATTTT. This codes for CASSFFPSRGVVADTQYF.